This T cell receptor beta chain was profiled in a study of shared clonotypes between healthy human individuals. Background on the study: The study drew on a couple of women and a few men aged 18 to 49 as donors. General study points: Memory subsets generally showed smaller estimated richness than naive subsets did. Sequencing depth was expected to affect clonotype sharing among donors.

The CDR3 spans 16 residues. Per the germline V gene, CDR1 is LNHNV and CDR2 is YYDKDF (reference sequence). The junction had 10 bases not matched to a gene; V was cut back by 0 bases and J by 6 bases. As concerns this clone: Its specificity is unknown.

For each subset, genomic DNA was distributed in equal portions over several immunoSEQ plates. Sequencing used immunoSEQ multiplex PCR; TCRdb keeps in-frame clones, though not all of them. This sample has 2 million to 2.5 million clones; 93% occur once, and the top ten carry 0.39%. The V gene is TRBV15, the J gene TRBJ1-2; TRBD1 matches at 7 bases. The sequencing sample was made of naive CD4+ T cells from PBMCs. Specified subset: CD45RA+ positively selected. The sequence derives from a man younger than 35 in good health. Some clones in this sample may be carry-over from other donors' samples. The CDR3, as DNA: TGTGCCACCAGCAGAGATCTCCAGGGACAGTATGATGGCTACACCTTC. This gives the protein CATSRDLQGQYDGYTF. Looking up the rest from reference TRBV15 and TRBJ1-2 gives the full variable domain: DAMVIQNPRYQVTQFGKPVTLSCSQTLNHNVMYWYQQKSSQAPKLLFHYYDKDFNNEADTPDNFQSRRPNTSFCFLDIRSPGLGDTAMYLCATSRDLQGQYDGYTFGSGTRLTVV.